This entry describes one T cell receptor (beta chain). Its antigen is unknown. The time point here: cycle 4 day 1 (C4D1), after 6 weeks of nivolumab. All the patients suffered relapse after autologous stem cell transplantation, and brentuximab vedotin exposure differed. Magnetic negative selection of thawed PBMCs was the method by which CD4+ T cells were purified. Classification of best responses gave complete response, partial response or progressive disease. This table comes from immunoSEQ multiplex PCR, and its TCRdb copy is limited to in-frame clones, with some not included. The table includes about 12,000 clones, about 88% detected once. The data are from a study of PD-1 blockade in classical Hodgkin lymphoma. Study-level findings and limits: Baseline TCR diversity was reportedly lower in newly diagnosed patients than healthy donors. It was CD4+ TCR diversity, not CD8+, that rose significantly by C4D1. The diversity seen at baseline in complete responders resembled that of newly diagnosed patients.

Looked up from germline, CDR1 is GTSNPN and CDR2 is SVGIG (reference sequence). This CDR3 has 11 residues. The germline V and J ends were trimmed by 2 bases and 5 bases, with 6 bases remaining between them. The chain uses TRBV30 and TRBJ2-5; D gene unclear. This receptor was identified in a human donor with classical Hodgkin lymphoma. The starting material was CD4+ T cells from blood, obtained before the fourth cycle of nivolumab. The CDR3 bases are TGTGCCTGGAGTCTGGGTGAGACCCAGTACTTC. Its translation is CAWSLGETQYF.